This T cell receptor (beta chain) appears in the sequencing data of a study of regulatory T cells in long-lasting Graves disease listed by TCRdb under 2021. Regarding the complete study: In the newly diagnosed Graves' disease group, patients had been taking antithyroid drugs for less than 3 months. This study used TCR sequencing and RNA sequencing of peripheral blood to compare persistent Graves' disease patients against newly diagnosed Graves' disease patients. The study was conducted in China and was registered as a clinical trial. A total of 33 samples underwent TCR sequencing: around 13 from persistent and around 20 from newly diagnosed Graves' disease patients. Paper-wide results and their limitations: Sequencing and analysis were limited to the TCR beta chain. TRBV28, TRBJ1-2 and TRBJ2-5 were preferentially used in persistent disease, while TRBV20-1 and TRBJ2-1 were favored in newly diagnosed disease. Persistent Graves' disease patients showed lower TCR Shannon entropy and fewer highly expanded clones than newly diagnosed patients, suggesting clonal expansion. The authors acknowledged the small sample size as a limitation that may reduce accuracy. Because the primary lesion, thyroid tissue, could not be accessed, the study looked at peripheral blood alone. A larger number of public clonotypes was shared among persistent patients (approximately 2,500) than among newly diagnosed patients (approximately 930).

The CDR3 starts with the cysteine, ends with the phenylalanine, and has 14 residues. Only CDR3 DNA remains: 42 bases, in frame from the first base. V and J lose 3 bases and 9 bases, and a span of 15 bases separates them. Sequences MNHNS (CDR1) and SASEGT (CDR2) are obtained from the germline V gene. The sample's time point label is to be understood as: newly diagnosed GD, antithyroid drugs for less than 3 months. For both TCR sequencing and RNA sequencing, RNA was extracted from PBMCs using TRIzol. The diagnosis of Graves' disease was made according to American Thyroid Association guidelines. Patients for the study were recruited at an endocrinology department in Xi'an, China. Each patient gave approximately 9 milliliters of peripheral blood, collected in an EDTA anticoagulant tube. Ficoll Paque Plus density gradient separation was used to isolate PBMCs, and no further T cell sorting was done. An Agilent 2100 Bioanalyzer and agarose gel were used to check RNA quality, and a NanoDrop 2000 was used to measure RNA concentration.

Library prep was done by multiplex PCR. Sequencing took place on an Illumina HiSeq 4000. CDR3 regions were amplified by Arm-PCR with iRepertoire HTBI primers to construct TCR beta libraries. Before sequencing, the PCR products underwent gel purification. For the original study's pipeline: Gene usage analysis of CDR3 amino acid clonotypes relied on the roughly 60 TRBV and around 13 TRBJ segments identified across samples. Filtered high-quality paired reads were merged into contigs using COPE and FqMerger. BLAST was used to align contigs to IMGT TRBV, TRBD and TRBJ reference genes, and CDR3 was defined according to IMGT. Any clonotype with a frequency above 0.1% was classified as a highly expanded clone. Repertoire diversity was measured by Shannon entropy, and V-J evenness by the Gini coefficient. A clonotype was considered public if more than one individual shared it. Using fastp trimming at Q25 and MiXCR clonotype assembly, TCRdb reanalyzed the public sequencing data and kept in-frame beta chains. Every entry covers one CDR3 protein and lists the most common genes and DNA from its rows. The V and J calls follow TCRdb's processing rather than the paper's. Present in this sample are 400,000 to 500,000 distinct CDR3 sequences, just under 15% of which were seen just once. The ten largest clones take up around 15% of the sample.

This clonotype was picked up many times. Its recognized antigen is unknown. No quality values exist for individual bases; no much larger clone is one base distant. The same data also went into a second study, on T cells in Graves' hyperthyroidism and ophthalmopathy. The second paper further reports: Stable Graves' hyperthyroidism was defined as no progression to ophthalmopathy during 18 months of follow-up. Hyperthyroidism patients were newly diagnosed, had a disease duration of under 2 months, and were aged 18 to 65 years. The study excluded patients with uncontrolled infections, other autoimmune diseases, pregnancy or lactation. Diagnoses relied on clinical symptoms, serum thyroxine and TRAb, thyroid ultrasound and orbital computed tomography. The first round of RT-PCR for the TCR CDR3 was performed with the HTBI primer set and the Qiagen OneStep RT-PCR kit. Most expanded thyroid clonotypes (frequency above 0.001) were also found in blood, which suggests that blood repertoires may mirror thyroid immune responses. Ophthalmopathy was separated from stable hyperthyroidism by a 13 V-J signature model, with roughly 88% sensitivity and about 84% specificity obtained in cross-validation and 80%/75% obtained in testing. During validation, the model predicted progression to ophthalmopathy a median of around six months ahead of onset, with approximately 70% sensitivity and 72.22% specificity. To identify TCR V-J signatures that set the groups apart, the researchers used a discovery cohort of 100 or so patients, made up of roughly 45 with Graves' ophthalmopathy and 55 to 65 with stable Graves' hyperthyroidism. Whether ophthalmopathy could be predicted prospectively was tested in an independent validation cohort made up of under 20 hyperthyroidism patients plus 17 patients who later progressed to ophthalmopathy. For training and testing, the 80 to 100 patients in the discovery cohort were randomly divided in a 7:3 ratio. The study also compared thyroid tissue and blood T-cell repertoires from 5 to 7 Graves' hyperthyroidism patients. Following sampling, methimazole starting at 30 mg daily was given to hyperthyroidism patients, and high-dose intravenous methylprednisolone was given to ophthalmopathy patients. Libraries were constructed in a second round of multiplex PCR, after which size selection and purification were carried out. Paired-end sequencing of the libraries was performed with 100 bp reads on an Illumina HiSeq2000. SOAPnuke was used to process the raw data, with reads discarded if the reads contained adapters or uncalled bases, had a mean Phred below 15, or lacked an exact constant-primer or identifier match. High-quality paired reads were merged using COPE v1.2.5, and each unique nucleotide sequence was defined as a clonotype. MiTCR v1.1 was used to align clonotypes to the IMGT TRBV, TRBD and TRBJ reference segments. The analysis was restricted to V-J combinations with a frequency above 0.0001, which together covered about 99% of the repertoires. The TCS score was defined as the ratio of F50 (clonal expansion) to E x V (chaos), calculated using BLOSUM62-based TCRdist between CDR3 peptides within each V-J. Welch's t-statistics and random forest reduced around 510 V-J features to 13, which were used in a naive Bayes classifier (R e1071). Sample size was not statistically predetermined, and investigators were not blinded to group allocation. TCR Vbeta CDR3 sequencing of 135 peripheral blood samples (about 45 ophthalmopathy, around 80 hyperthyroidism and approximately 17 progressor patients) is reported in the paper.

The chain links TRBV6-1 with TRBJ1-5, with TRBD1 as a weak D call on 5 bases. Here the sequenced sample was peripheral blood mononuclear cells (PBMCs), taken at new diagnosis, from a patient treated with antithyroid drugs. The clonotype comes from a woman in her twenties or thirties with Graves disease. Donor details come from another sample of the same person, matched by shared clones. The nucleotides are TGTGCCAGCAGTGACTTTGACAGAGGACGGCCCCAGCATTTT. It specifies CASSDFDRGRPQHF.